Only a few counts were recorded for the clone carrying this T cell receptor beta chain. CDR3 length equals 14 residues. Germline trimming cut 3 bases from V and 4 bases from J; bases unmatched to any gene: 3. Germline assignment: CDR1 KGHSH and CDR2 LQKENI. The data derive from a study of cytomegalovirus exposure and HLA in healthy donors. The PCR used 60 Vbeta and 13 Jbeta primers. Profiling relied on immunoSEQ multiplex PCR, and the TCRdb table lists in-frame clones only, not all of them. Of about 110,000 clones listed, about 71% are singletons. The specimen was PBMCs. The sequence was obtained from a boy aged 5-17 years in good health and CMV-seronegative. V is TRBV18 and J is TRBJ2-3; 8 positions match TRBD2. The CDR3 DNA reads as TGTGCCAGCTCACCGGTAGCGGGGCCAGATACGCAGTATTTT. This translates into CASSPVAGPDTQYF. The whole variable domain, remainder taken from reference TRBV18 and TRBJ2-3, is NAGVMQNPRHLVRRRGQEARLRCSPMKGHSHVYWYRQLPEEGLKFMVYLQKENIIDESGMPKERFSAEFPKEGPSILRIQQVVRGDSAAYFCASSPVAGPDTQYFGPGTRLTVL.